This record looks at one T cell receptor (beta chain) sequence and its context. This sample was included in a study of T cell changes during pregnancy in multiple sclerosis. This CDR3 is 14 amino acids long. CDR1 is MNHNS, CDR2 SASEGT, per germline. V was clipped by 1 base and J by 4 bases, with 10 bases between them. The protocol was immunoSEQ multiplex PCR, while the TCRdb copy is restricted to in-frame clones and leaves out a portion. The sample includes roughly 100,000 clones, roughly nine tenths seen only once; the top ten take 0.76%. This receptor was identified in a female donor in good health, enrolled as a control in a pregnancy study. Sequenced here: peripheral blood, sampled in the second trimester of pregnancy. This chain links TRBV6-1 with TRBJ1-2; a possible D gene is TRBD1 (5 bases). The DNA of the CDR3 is TGTGCCAGCAGTGAAGTCGGCAGGGTCTATGGCTACACCTTC. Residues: CASSEVGRVYGYTF.